The 5 T cell receptor beta chains below were found in one sample sequenced in a study of CD4 T cells in relation to SARS-CoV-2 and coronaviruses. Antigen specificity for these receptors is unknown. Assay used: immunoSEQ multiplex PCR; TCRdb lists only in-frame clones, some missing. The table records about 31,000 clones, over 60% of them present only once. The specimen sequenced was memory CD4+ T cells from PBMCs, cultured in vitro. These receptors all stem from an adult with COVID-19.

The rearrangement joins TRBV18 to TRBJ2-1; no firm D call. The V gene lost 3 bases and the J gene lost 10 bases, with 13 bases spanning the gap. Germline V gene data show CDR1 as KGHSH and CDR2 as LQKENI. This CDR3 has 13 amino acids. For the CDR3, the DNA is TGTGCCAGCTCACCGGGAACAGTTATCGAGCAGTTCTTC. Translating it yields CASSPGTVIEQFF.

This chain joins TRBV10-2 and TRBJ2-1, with 9 bases matching TRBD1. The ends lost 7 bases at V and 6 bases at J; junction bases unmatched: 7. The germline V gene has CDR1 WSHSY and CDR2 SAAADI. The CDR3 covers 14 residues. The CDR3 sequence: CASNAGTGPNEQFF. CDR3 sequence (DNA): TGCGCCAGCAACGCCGGGACAGGGCCCAATGAGCAGTTCTTC.

Comments on this clone: This CDR3 is also generated by other DNA sequences in the sample. This chain connects TRBV6-4 to TRBJ2-1; the match to TRBD2 covers 11 bases. Per the germline V gene, CDR1 is MRHNA and CDR2 is SNTAGT. This CDR3 contains 15 residues. J was trimmed by 3 bases and V by 2 bases; bases with no gene match: 0. The CDR3 DNA sequence: TGTGCCAGCAGTGACACTAGCGGGAGCTACAATGAGCAGTTCTTC. This sequence encodes CASSDTSGSYNEQFF.

This rearrangement joins TRBV28 to TRBJ2-2; the D is unclear. Germline V gene sequence: CDR1 MDHEN, CDR2 SYDVKM. This CDR3 spans 15 amino acids. V lost 6 bases and J lost 8, with 19 bases in between. In DNA form, the CDR3 reads TGTGCCAGCAGCAGCCCGACCTATAGTCCTGGGGAGCTGTTTTTT. Its protein product is CASSSPTYSPGELFF.

The J gene is TRBJ2-3, the V gene TRBV13, with 9 bases lining up with TRBD2. This CDR3 has 16 amino acids. The J segment lost 2 bases and the V segment lost 5 bases, leaving 8 bases of the junction unmatched. Germline V gene sequence: CDR1 PRHDT, CDR2 FYEKMQ (reference sequence). The chain's CDR3 is CASSPRLAEITDTQYF. For the CDR3, the DNA is TGTGCCAGCAGCCCGAGACTAGCGGAGATCACAGATACGCAGTATTTT. Combining the CDR3 with reference TRBV13 and TRBJ2-3 gives the whole variable domain AAGVIQSPRHLIKEKRETATLKCYPIPRHDTVYWYQQGPGQDPQFLISFYEKMQSDKGSIPDRFSAQQFSDYHSELNMSSLELGDSALYFCASSPRLAEITDTQYFGPGTRLTVL.